A selection of T cell receptor beta chains follows, all from one sample in a study of CD8 T cells in Susac syndrome. TCRdb called the immunoSEQ multiplex PCR reads again in MiXCR, with one record for every CDR3 protein. Of about 180,000 distinct CDR3 sequences listed, 94% are singletons. Input material: CD4+ T cells from PBMCs. These TCRs come from a human donor with Susac syndrome. Both conserved end residues are part of each CDR3. A D gene is named only where the DNA matches it firmly. Clone size is stated in some rows and not others, as once, few, many or a class when expanded.

>NA|TRBV12-5|TRBJ1-6|TRBD1
CASGYTGTGGGSYNSPLHF
TGTGCTAGTGGTTACACCGGGACAGGGGGTGGCTCCTATAATTCACCCCTCCACTTT
>NA|TRBV29-1|TRBJ1-4|NA
CSVEDMTEKLFF
TGCAGCGTTGAAGATATGACTGAAAAACTGTTTTTT
>once|TRBV12-3/TRBV12-4|TRBJ1-2|NA
CASRTGITNYGYTF
TGTGCCAGCAGAACTGGGATTACTAACTATGGCTACACCTTC
>NA|TRBV4-3|TRBJ1-1|NA
CASSQAGAETEAFF
TGCGCCAGCAGCCAGGCGGGGGCAGAAACTGAAGCTTTCTTT
>NA|TRBV19|TRBJ2-7|NA
CASSKGHLSSYEQYF
TGTGCCAGTAGTAAGGGACATCTAAGCTCCTACGAGCAGTACTTC
>NA|TRBV9|TRBJ1-4|NA
CASSPPGVNEKLFF
TGTGCCAGCAGCCCTCCGGGTGTTAATGAAAAACTGTTTTTT
>NA|TRBV7-9|TRBJ1-5|NA
CASSWEAYQPQHF
TGTGCCAGCAGCTGGGAGGCATATCAGCCCCAGCATTTT
>NA|TRBV6-5|TRBJ1-5|NA
CASRANSNQPQHF
TGTGCCAGCAGGGCAAATAGCAATCAGCCCCAGCATTTT
>NA|TRBV9|TRBJ1-1|TRBD1
CASSVVRQGNTEAFF
TGTGCCAGCAGCGTAGTGAGACAGGGGAACACTGAAGCTTTCTTT
>NA|TRBV12-3/TRBV12-4|TRBJ2-7|TRBD2
CASSRLAGATGQYF
TGTGCCAGCAGTCGACTAGCGGGGGCGACTGGGCAGTACTTC
>NA|TRBV7-2|TRBJ1-5|NA
CASSLTGRQPQHF
TGTGCCAGCAGCTTGACAGGCAGGCAGCCCCAGCATTTT
>NA|TRBV7-6|TRBJ2-1|NA
CASSLGVDSSYNEQFF
TGTGCCAGCAGCTTAGGCGTGGATAGCTCCTACAATGAGCAGTTCTTC
>NA|TRBV6-2/TRBV6-3|TRBJ2-7|NA
CAVAQGTYEQYF
TGTGCCGTCGCCCAGGGCACCTACGAGCAGTACTTC
>NA|TRBV3-1|TRBJ1-2|TRBD1
CASSPRDSGEGGYTF
TGTGCCAGCAGCCCCCGGGACAGCGGAGAAGGGGGCTACACCTTC
>NA|TRBV7-2|TRBJ1-1|NA
CASSLTTPAYTEAFF
TGTGCCAGCAGCTTGACAACCCCGGCCTACACTGAAGCTTTCTTT
>NA|TRBV18|TRBJ2-3|NA
CASSHRDPDTQYF
TGTGCCAGCTCACACAGGGACCCAGATACGCAGTATTTT
>NA|TRBV29-1|TRBJ1-1|NA
CSVDLGYEAFF
TGCAGCGTTGATCTGGGGTATGAAGCTTTCTTT
>once|TRBV20-1|TRBJ1-6|NA
CSASNRRDGGSNSPLHF
TGCAGTGCTAGTAATCGTAGGGATGGAGGTTCTAATTCACCCCTCCACTTT
>NA|TRBV20-1|TRBJ2-4|NA
CSATRTSAETKNIQYF
TGCAGTGCTACTCGGACCTCAGCGGAGACCAAAAACATTCAGTACTTC
>NA|TRBV5-4|TRBJ1-1|NA
CASSVDSTEAFF
TGTGCCAGCAGCGTGGACAGCACTGAAGCTTTCTTT
>NA|TRBV9|TRBJ1-1|NA
CASSWGLEANMNTEAFF
TGTGCCAGCAGCTGGGGCCTCGAGGCTAATATGAACACTGAAGCTTTCTTT
>NA|TRBV6-2/TRBV6-3|TRBJ2-3|NA
CASSYPPGVGDTQYF
TGTGCCAGCAGTTACCCGCCGGGAGTAGGGGATACGCAGTATTTT
>NA|TRBV30|TRBJ1-6|NA
CAWTLGGPLHF
TGTGCCTGGACTTTGGGGGGACCCCTCCACTTT
>NA|TRBV7-2|TRBJ2-7|NA
CASSPGPPYEQYF
TGTGCCAGCAGCCCGGGTCCGCCCTACGAGCAGTACTTC
>NA|TRBV5-5|TRBJ1-1|TRBD1
CASSQDRLEAFF
TGTGCCAGCAGCCAGGACAGGTTGGAAGCTTTCTTT
>NA|TRBV6-2/TRBV6-3|TRBJ1-1|TRBD1
CASTRATTGVRTEAFF
TGTGCCAGCACCAGGGCCACTACAGGGGTTCGAACTGAAGCTTTCTTT
>NA|TRBV29-1|TRBJ2-4|NA
CSVELGVSENIQYF
TGCAGCGTTGAGTTGGGCGTATCCGAAAACATTCAGTACTTC
>NA|TRBV27|TRBJ2-7|NA
CASSFGGVEQYF
TGTGCCAGCAGTTTTGGAGGGGTCGAGCAGTACTTC
>NA|TRBV2|TRBJ2-2|TRBD1
CASSPDRGRATGELFF
TGTGCCAGCAGTCCTGACAGGGGGCGCGCCACCGGGGAGCTGTTTTTT
>NA|TRBV5-6|TRBJ2-5|NA
CASSLVHSQETQYF
TGTGCCAGCAGCTTGGTCCACTCCCAGGAGACCCAGTACTTC
>NA|TRBV4-3|TRBJ1-2|NA
CASSQDRRGSGYTF
TGCGCCAGCAGCCAAGATAGGAGGGGCTCTGGCTACACCTTC
>NA|TRBV30|TRBJ2-5|NA
CAWSGLFQETQYF
TGTGCCTGGAGTGGACTATTCCAAGAGACCCAGTACTTC
>NA|TRBV6-5|TRBJ1-6|NA
CASSLLVQANSPLHF
TGTGCCAGCAGTCTACTCGTACAGGCCAATTCACCCCTCCACTTT
>NA|TRBV15|TRBJ1-2|NA
CATSREEGYTF
TGTGCCACCAGCAGGGAGGAGGGCTACACCTTC
>NA|TRBV4-2|TRBJ2-5|TRBD2
CASSQALAGGETQYF
TGTGCCAGCAGCCAAGCCCTAGCGGGGGGGGAGACCCAGTACTTC
>NA|TRBV14|TRBJ2-7|TRBD1
CASSRDRDSSYEQYF
TGTGCCAGCAGCCGAGACCGGGACAGCTCCTACGAGCAGTACTTC
>NA|TRBV20-1|TRBJ2-1|TRBD2
CSADPGGNYNEQFF
TGCAGTGCAGATCCGGGGGGGAATTACAATGAGCAGTTCTTC
>NA|TRBV10-3|TRBJ1-5|NA
CAITNREGQPQHF
TGTGCCATCACCAACAGGGAAGGCCAGCCCCAGCATTTT
>NA|TRBV14|TRBJ2-7|TRBD1
CASSSLGQGAYEQYF
TGTGCCAGCAGCTCGTTGGGACAGGGGGCTTACGAGCAGTACTTC
>NA|TRBV29-1|TRBJ1-1|NA
CSVAYTEAFF
TGCAGCGTTGCGTACACTGAAGCTTTCTTT
>NA|TRBV15|TRBJ1-1|NA
CATSRQGGAEAFF
TGTGCCACCAGCAGACAGGGAGGCGCTGAAGCTTTCTTT
>NA|TRBV20-1|TRBJ2-5|TRBD2
CSANRGSGGAGETQYF
TGCAGTGCTAATCGGGGTAGCGGGGGGGCCGGCGAGACCCAGTACTTC
>NA|TRBV18|TRBJ1-5|NA
CASSPGGDQPQHF
TGTGCCAGCTCACCGGGGGGTGACCAGCCCCAGCATTTT
>NA|TRBV4-3|TRBJ2-7|NA
CASSQEIVYEQYF
TGCGCCAGCAGCCAAGAGATCGTCTACGAGCAGTACTTC
>NA|TRBV9|TRBJ1-1|NA
CASSAIGNTEAFF
TGTGCCAGCAGCGCGATAGGGAACACTGAAGCTTTCTTT
>NA|TRBV9|TRBJ2-2|TRBD2
CASSRQGGGLNTGELFF
TGTGCCAGCAGCCGGCAGGGCGGGGGGCTGAACACCGGGGAGCTGTTTTTT
>NA|TRBV4-3|TRBJ1-2|NA
CASSQEAVGTSGYTF
TGCGCCAGCAGCCAAGAGGCCGTGGGGACGTCGGGCTACACCTTC
>NA|TRBV7-3|TRBJ1-1|TRBD1
CASSQRGTAGHEAFF
TGTGCCAGCAGCCAAAGGGGGACAGCTGGCCATGAAGCTTTCTTT
>NA|TRBV6-2/TRBV6-3|TRBJ1-4|NA
CASSLTGGHNEKLFF
TGTGCCAGCAGTCTGACTGGAGGGCACAATGAAAAACTGTTTTTT
>NA|TRBV2|TRBJ2-2|NA
CASSLMVGELFF
TGTGCCAGCAGTTTGATGGTCGGGGAGCTGTTTTTT
>NA|TRBV7-9|TRBJ2-3|TRBD2
CASSQGLAGAADTQYF
TGTGCCAGCAGCCAGGGACTAGCGGGGGCTGCAGATACGCAGTATTTT
>NA|TRBV3-1|TRBJ2-6|TRBD1
CASSQALRTGVGANVLTF
TGTGCCAGCAGCCAAGCCCTTCGGACAGGGGTAGGGGCCAACGTCCTGACTTTC
>NA|TRBV20-1|TRBJ1-5|NA
CSARDPGNSNQPQHF
TGCAGTGCTAGAGACCCCGGAAATAGCAATCAGCCCCAGCATTTT
>NA|TRBV12-3/TRBV12-4|TRBJ2-1|TRBD2
CASSLGAGGEQFF
TGTGCCAGCAGTTTAGGAGCGGGAGGTGAGCAGTTCTTC
>NA|TRBV5-1|TRBJ1-2|TRBD1
CASSLEGQGIGGYTF
TGCGCCAGCAGCTTGGAAGGACAGGGGATAGGGGGCTACACCTTC
>NA|TRBV12-3/TRBV12-4|TRBJ1-1|TRBD1
CASSSGRGVGTEAFF
TGTGCCAGCAGTTCTGGCAGGGGGGTTGGCACTGAAGCTTTCTTT
>NA|TRBV20-1|TRBJ1-5|NA
CSARETDQPQHF
TGCAGTGCTAGAGAGACAGATCAGCCCCAGCATTTT
>NA|TRBV6-2/TRBV6-3|TRBJ1-1|NA
CASSYVDNTEAFF
TGTGCCAGCAGTTACGTAGACAACACTGAAGCTTTCTTT
>NA|TRBV7-9|TRBJ1-2|NA
CASTLNREVRGYTF
TGTGCCAGCACCCTAAACAGGGAAGTTCGTGGCTACACCTTC
>NA|TRBV18|TRBJ1-5|TRBD1
CASSRYQGESNQPQHF
TGTGCCAGCTCGCGTTACCAGGGGGAGAGCAATCAGCCCCAGCATTTT